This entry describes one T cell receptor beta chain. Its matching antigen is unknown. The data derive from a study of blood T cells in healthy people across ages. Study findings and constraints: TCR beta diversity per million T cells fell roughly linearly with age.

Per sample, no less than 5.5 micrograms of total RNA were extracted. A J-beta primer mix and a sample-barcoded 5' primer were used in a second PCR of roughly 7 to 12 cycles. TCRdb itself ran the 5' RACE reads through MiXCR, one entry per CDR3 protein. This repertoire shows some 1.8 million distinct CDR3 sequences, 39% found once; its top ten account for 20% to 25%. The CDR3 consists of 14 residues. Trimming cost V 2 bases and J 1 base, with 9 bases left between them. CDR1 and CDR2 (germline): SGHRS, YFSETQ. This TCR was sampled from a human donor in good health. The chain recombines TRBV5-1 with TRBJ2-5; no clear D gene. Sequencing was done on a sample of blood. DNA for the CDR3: TGCGCCAGCAGCTTAGGGTTCAGCCAAGAGACCCAGTACTTC. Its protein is CASSLGFSQETQYF.